This is a list of T cell receptor beta chains from one sample in a study of T cell changes during pregnancy in multiple sclerosis. This table comes from immunoSEQ multiplex PCR, and its TCRdb copy is limited to in-frame clones, with some not included. In the table there are roughly 39,000 clones, approximately 91% of which are singletons. Material for sequencing was PBMCs (not recorded whether the cells were cultured). Receptor source: a female donor with multiple sclerosis, enrolled in a pregnancy study. CDR3s include the opening cysteine and the closing phenylalanine or tryptophan. A D gene is named only where the DNA matches it firmly. A clone size is listed for some rows: how often the clone was seen (once, few, many), or a class if it is expanded.

d_call: TRBD1; v_call: TRBV7-9; j_call: TRBJ1-2; clone_size: .; cdr3_aa: CASSQGQGYGYTF; cdr3_nt: TGTGCCAGCAGCCAAGGACAGGGTTATGGCTACACCTTC
d_call: .; v_call: TRBV4-1; j_call: TRBJ1-1; clone_size: .; cdr3_aa: CASSQPLTAAGVTNTEAFF; cdr3_nt: TGCGCCAGCAGCCAACCACTCACAGCGGCCGGAGTGACGAACACTGAAGCTTTCTTT
d_call: TRBD2; v_call: TRBV11-2; j_call: TRBJ2-7; clone_size: .; cdr3_aa: CASSNQPSGLSYEQYF; cdr3_nt: TGTGCCAGCAGCAACCAACCTAGCGGGCTCTCCTACGAGCAGTACTTC
d_call: .; v_call: TRBV7-9; j_call: TRBJ1-1; clone_size: once; cdr3_aa: CASSLGTGAGNTEAFF; cdr3_nt: TGTGCCAGCAGCTTAGGTACGGGGGCTGGGAACACTGAAGCTTTCTTT
d_call: .; v_call: TRBV6-1; j_call: TRBJ2-7; clone_size: .; cdr3_aa: CASSVISPGRSTYEQYF; cdr3_nt: TGTGCCAGCAGTGTTATTAGCCCGGGACGGAGTACCTACGAGCAGTACTTC
d_call: .; v_call: TRBV7-9; j_call: TRBJ2-3; clone_size: .; cdr3_aa: CASSLSQTTDTQYF; cdr3_nt: TGTGCCAGCAGCTTATCCCAGACTACAGATACGCAGTATTTT
d_call: TRBD1; v_call: TRBV13; j_call: TRBJ2-1; clone_size: .; cdr3_aa: CASSSGQESSYNEQFF; cdr3_nt: TGTGCCAGCAGCTCGGGACAGGAGAGCTCCTACAATGAGCAGTTCTTC
d_call: TRBD2; v_call: TRBV18; j_call: TRBJ2-7; clone_size: .; cdr3_aa: CASSPPSTSGGYEQYF; cdr3_nt: TGTGCCAGCTCACCTCCATCGACTAGCGGGGGTTACGAGCAGTACTTC
d_call: TRBD1; v_call: TRBV18; j_call: TRBJ2-5; clone_size: .; cdr3_aa: CASSLDRGLRETQYF; cdr3_nt: TGTGCCAGCTCCCTGGACAGGGGGTTGCGTGAGACCCAGTACTTC
d_call: .; v_call: TRBV2; j_call: TRBJ2-3; clone_size: .; cdr3_aa: CASSEGPPPDTQYF; cdr3_nt: TGTGCCAGCAGTGAAGGGCCCCCCCCAGATACGCAGTATTTT
d_call: .; v_call: TRBV6-4; j_call: TRBJ1-3; clone_size: .; cdr3_aa: CASSDVRATEAGNTIYF; cdr3_nt: TGTGCCAGCAGTGACGTCCGGGCAACGGAGGCAGGAAACACCATATATTTT
d_call: .; v_call: TRBV7-6; j_call: TRBJ2-1; clone_size: .; cdr3_aa: CASSLGAGVSSYNEQFF; cdr3_nt: TGTGCCAGCAGCTTAGGGGCAGGGGTCTCCTCCTACAATGAGCAGTTCTTC
d_call: TRBD1; v_call: TRBV6-1; j_call: TRBJ1-2; clone_size: .; cdr3_aa: CASRAGQDGYTF; cdr3_nt: TGTGCCAGCAGGGCGGGACAGGATGGCTACACCTTC
d_call: TRBD2; v_call: TRBV19; j_call: TRBJ2-7; clone_size: .; cdr3_aa: CASSSGTSGRASYEQYF; cdr3_nt: TGTGCCAGTAGTTCGGGGACTAGCGGGAGGGCCTCCTACGAGCAGTACTTC
d_call: .; v_call: TRBV5-3; j_call: TRBJ2-3; clone_size: .; cdr3_aa: CARSLTLYFTDTQYF; cdr3_nt: TGTGCCAGAAGCTTGACTTTATACTTCACAGATACGCAGTATTTT
d_call: TRBD2; v_call: TRBV7-2; j_call: TRBJ2-6; clone_size: .; cdr3_aa: CASSGTSGSVSGANVLTF; cdr3_nt: TGTGCCAGCAGCGGAACTAGCGGAAGTGTCTCTGGGGCCAACGTCCTGACTTTC
d_call: TRBD2; v_call: TRBV5-1; j_call: TRBJ2-7; clone_size: once; cdr3_aa: CASSFRTAGDYEQYF; cdr3_nt: TGCGCCAGCAGCTTTCGGACCGCGGGAGACTACGAGCAGTACTTC
d_call: TRBD2; v_call: TRBV7-3; j_call: TRBJ2-1; clone_size: once; cdr3_aa: CASSQTSGRSHEQFF; cdr3_nt: TGTGCCAGCAGCCAGACTAGCGGGAGATCGCATGAGCAGTTCTTC
d_call: .; v_call: TRBV19; j_call: TRBJ2-7; clone_size: once; cdr3_aa: CASSPGPSYEQYF; cdr3_nt: TGTGCCAGTAGTCCAGGGCCGTCCTACGAGCAGTACTTC
d_call: TRBD1; v_call: TRBV6-5; j_call: TRBJ1-1; clone_size: .; cdr3_aa: CASSDRGPSEAFF; cdr3_nt: TGTGCCAGCAGTGACAGGGGACCCTCTGAAGCTTTCTTT
d_call: TRBD1; v_call: TRBV27; j_call: TRBJ2-3; clone_size: .; cdr3_aa: CASSPDRGKGTDTQYF; cdr3_nt: TGTGCCAGCAGTCCAGACAGGGGAAAGGGCACAGATACGCAGTATTTT
d_call: .; v_call: TRBV28; j_call: TRBJ1-5; clone_size: .; cdr3_aa: CASSEPGTRYRPQHF; cdr3_nt: TGTGCCAGCAGTGAACCGGGAACCCGTTATCGGCCCCAGCATTTT
d_call: .; v_call: TRBV19; j_call: TRBJ2-2; clone_size: .; cdr3_aa: CASSIQGRFTGELFF; cdr3_nt: TGTGCCAGTAGTATCCAGGGCCGGTTCACCGGGGAGCTGTTTTTT
d_call: TRBD1; v_call: TRBV6-5; j_call: TRBJ1-5; clone_size: .; cdr3_aa: CASSYRTGSDQPQHF; cdr3_nt: TGTGCCAGCAGTTATAGGACAGGGTCTGATCAGCCCCAGCATTTT
d_call: .; v_call: TRBV30; j_call: TRBJ2-3; clone_size: .; cdr3_aa: CAWSHSGSTDTQYF; cdr3_nt: TGTGCCTGGAGTCATAGCGGCAGCACAGATACGCAGTATTTT